This T cell receptor (beta chain) was documented in a study of CD8+CD57+ T cells in acquired aplastic anemia. The overall study: An average of 3.2 ug of DNA was obtained from sorted CD4+ and CD8+ cells.

Findings and limits, study-wide: Patients and controls were found to share twenty-nine CD8+ CDR3 sequences.

A word on this clonotype: Its antigen is unidentified.

Patients selected for sequencing had displayed CD8+CD57+ cell expansion by flow cytometry. The TCR beta profiling, which covered VDJ combination and CDR3 sequence, was carried out using genomic DNA as the template. MiXCR, run by TCRdb on the reads, gives a single entry per CDR3 protein. The data hold about 160,000 distinct CDR3 sequences, with roughly 50% observed a single time. This clonotype was sampled from a human donor with aplastic anemia. The specimen was sorted CD4+, CD8+, or CD8+CD57+ T cells (not recorded which) from PBMCs.

Written as DNA, the CDR3 is TGTGCCAGCAGTACCGGGGGAGGGGCCTACGAGCAGTACTTC. Protein product: CASSTGGGAYEQYF. The genes are TRBV2 and TRBJ2-7, with 7 bases matching TRBD2. The CDR3 consists of 14 residues. Germline trimming cut 5 bases from V and 2 bases from J; bases unmatched to any gene: 6. CDR1 is SNHLY and CDR2 is FYNNEI in the germline V gene.